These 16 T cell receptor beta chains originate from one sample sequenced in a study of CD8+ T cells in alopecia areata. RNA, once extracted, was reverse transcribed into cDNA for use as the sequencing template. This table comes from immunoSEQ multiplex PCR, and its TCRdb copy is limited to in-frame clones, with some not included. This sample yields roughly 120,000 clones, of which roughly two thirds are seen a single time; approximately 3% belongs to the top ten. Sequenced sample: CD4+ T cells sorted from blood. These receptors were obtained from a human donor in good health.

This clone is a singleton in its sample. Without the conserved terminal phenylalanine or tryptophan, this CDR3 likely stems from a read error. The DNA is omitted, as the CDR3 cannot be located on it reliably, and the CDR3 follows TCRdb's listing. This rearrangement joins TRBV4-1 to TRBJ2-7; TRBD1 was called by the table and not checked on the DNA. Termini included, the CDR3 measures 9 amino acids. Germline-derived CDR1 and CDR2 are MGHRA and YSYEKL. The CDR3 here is CASSQVVRD.

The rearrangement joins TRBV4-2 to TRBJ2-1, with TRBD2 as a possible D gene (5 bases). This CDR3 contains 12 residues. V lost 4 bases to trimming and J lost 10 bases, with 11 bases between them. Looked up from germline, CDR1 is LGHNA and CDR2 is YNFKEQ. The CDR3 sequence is CASSRPSGEQFF. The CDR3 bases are TGTGCCAGCAGCCGCCCGTCGGGGGAGCAGTTCTTC.

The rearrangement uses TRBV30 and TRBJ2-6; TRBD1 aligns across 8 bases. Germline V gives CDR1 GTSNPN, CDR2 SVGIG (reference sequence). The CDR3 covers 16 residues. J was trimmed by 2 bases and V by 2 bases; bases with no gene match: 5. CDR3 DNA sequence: TGTGCCTGGAGTCGTCAGGGGGCGGCTGGGGCCAACGTCCTGACTTTC. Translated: CAWSRQGAAGANVLTF.

CDR3: CSVETVTYEQYF. In nucleotides, the CDR3 is TGCAGCGTAGAGACAGTCACCTACGAGCAGTACTTC. This chain connects TRBV29-1 to TRBJ2-7; D may be TRBD1 (5 bases). CDR1 is SQVTM, CDR2 ANQGSEA, per germline. V lost 6 bases and J lost 2, with 11 bases in between. This CDR3 is 12 amino acids long.

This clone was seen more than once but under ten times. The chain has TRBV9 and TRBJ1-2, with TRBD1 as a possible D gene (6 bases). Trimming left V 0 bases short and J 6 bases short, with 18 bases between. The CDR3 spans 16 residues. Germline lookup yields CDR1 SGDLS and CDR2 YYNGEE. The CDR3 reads CASSVVKRGQGNGYTF. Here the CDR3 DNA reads TGTGCCAGCAGCGTAGTAAAGCGGGGGCAGGGAAATGGCTACACCTTC.

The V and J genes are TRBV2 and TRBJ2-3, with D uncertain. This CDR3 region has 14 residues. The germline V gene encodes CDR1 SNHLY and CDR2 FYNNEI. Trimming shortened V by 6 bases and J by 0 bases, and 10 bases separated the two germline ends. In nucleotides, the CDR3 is TGTGCCAGCAGCTCGAGGCCGAGCACAGATACGCAGTATTTT. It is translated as CASSSRPSTDTQYF.

The CDR3 nucleotides are TGTGCTAGTGGTTACAGGGGGCGCGGAACCGGGGAGCTGTTTTTT. Translated: CASGYRGRGTGELFF. The chain has TRBV12-5 and TRBJ2-2, with 9 bases lining up with TRBD1. The CDR3 has 15 residues. Germline V gene sequence: CDR1 LGHNT, CDR2 FRNRAP. The V gene end was trimmed by 4 bases and the J gene end by 5 bases; junction bases not matched to a gene: 5. The variable domain in full, with the rest retrieved from reference TRBV12-5 and TRBJ2-2, is DARVTQTPRHKVTEMGQEVTMRCQPILGHNTVFWYRQTMMQGLELLAYFRNRAPLDDSGMPKDRFSAEMPDATLATLKIQPSEPRDSAVYFCASGYRGRGTGELFFGEGSRLTVL.

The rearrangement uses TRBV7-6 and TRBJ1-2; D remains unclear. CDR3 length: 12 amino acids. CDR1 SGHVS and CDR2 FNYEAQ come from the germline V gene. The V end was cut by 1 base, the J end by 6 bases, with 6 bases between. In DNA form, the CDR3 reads TGTGCCAGCAGCTTAGTCCCTCATGGCTACACCTTC. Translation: CASSLVPHGYTF.

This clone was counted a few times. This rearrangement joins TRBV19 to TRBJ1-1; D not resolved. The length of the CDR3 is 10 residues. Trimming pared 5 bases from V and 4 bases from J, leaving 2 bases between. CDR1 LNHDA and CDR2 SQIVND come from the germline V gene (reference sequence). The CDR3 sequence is CASSRTEAFF. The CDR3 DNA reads TGTGCCAGTAGTCGCACTGAAGCTTTCTTT.

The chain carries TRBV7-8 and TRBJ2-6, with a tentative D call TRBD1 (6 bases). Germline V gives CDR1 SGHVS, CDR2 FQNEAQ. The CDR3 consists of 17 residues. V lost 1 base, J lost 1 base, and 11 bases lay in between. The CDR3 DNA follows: TGTGCCAGCAGCTTAGTACAGGGCCTTTCTGGGGCCAACGTCCTGACTTTC. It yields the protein CASSLVQGLSGANVLTF.

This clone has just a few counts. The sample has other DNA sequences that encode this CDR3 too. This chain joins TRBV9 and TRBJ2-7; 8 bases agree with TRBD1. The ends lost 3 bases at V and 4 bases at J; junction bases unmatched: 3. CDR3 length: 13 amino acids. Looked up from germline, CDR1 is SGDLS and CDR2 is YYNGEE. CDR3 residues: CASSAQGAYEQYF. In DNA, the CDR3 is TGTGCCAGCAGCGCCCAGGGGGCATACGAGCAGTACTTC.

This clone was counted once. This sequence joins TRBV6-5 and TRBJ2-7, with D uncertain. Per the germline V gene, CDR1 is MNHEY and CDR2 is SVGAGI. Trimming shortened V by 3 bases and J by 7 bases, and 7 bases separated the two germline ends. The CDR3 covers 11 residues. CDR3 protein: CASSYWGEQYF. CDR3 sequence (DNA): TGTGCCAGCAGTTATTGGGGAGAGCAGTACTTC.

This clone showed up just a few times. The CDR3 DNA reads as TGCAGCGTTGGGGTCTACAGCAGTATTAAACCCTACGAGCAGTACTTC. Translating it yields CSVGVYSSIKPYEQYF. The chain combines TRBV29-1 with TRBJ2-7; D remains ambiguous. From germline, CDR1 is SQVTM and CDR2 ANQGSEA. V gave up 4 bases and J gave up 2 bases, with 21 bases separating them. The CDR3 has 16 amino acids.

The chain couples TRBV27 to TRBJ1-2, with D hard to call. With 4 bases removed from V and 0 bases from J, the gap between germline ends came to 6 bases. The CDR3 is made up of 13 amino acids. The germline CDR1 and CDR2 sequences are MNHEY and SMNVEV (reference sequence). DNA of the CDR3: TGTGCCAGCAGTTCTGGGTCTAACTATGGCTACACCTTC. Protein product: CASSSGSNYGYTF.

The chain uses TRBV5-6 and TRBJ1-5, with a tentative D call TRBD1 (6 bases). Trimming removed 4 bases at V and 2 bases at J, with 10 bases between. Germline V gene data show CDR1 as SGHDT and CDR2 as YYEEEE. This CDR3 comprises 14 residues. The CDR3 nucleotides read TGTGCCAGCAGCATCCGACAGGGCAATCAGCCCCAGCATTTT. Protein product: CASSIRQGNQPQHF.

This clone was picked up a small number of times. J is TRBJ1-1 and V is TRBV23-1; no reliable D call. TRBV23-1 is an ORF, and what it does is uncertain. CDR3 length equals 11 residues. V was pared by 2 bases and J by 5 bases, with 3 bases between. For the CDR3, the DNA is TGCGCCAGCAGTCAACGGACTGAAGCTTTCTTT. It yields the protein CASSQRTEAFF.